These 27 T cell receptor beta chains were all obtained from the same sample, sequenced in a study of T-cell reconstitution after alpha-beta-depleted transplantation in children. Unique molecular identifiers were incorporated into the prepared TCRbeta library. One entry per CDR3 protein results from TCRdb running MiXCR on the PCR reads. The sample shows tens of thousands of distinct CDR3 sequences, 40% to 45% of them seen only once. The source was PBMCs, mostly from graft donor cells, collected 360 days after TCRalphabeta/CD19-depleted stem cell transplant. These receptors were obtained from a male patient aged 5 to 17 who had a stem cell transplant for acute lymphoblastic leukemia, so the T cells may come from the graft donor.

The V and J genes are TRBV9 and TRBJ2-7; D remains ambiguous. V was shortened by 0 bases and J by 6 bases, with 4 bases between the two germline ends. This CDR3 has 11 residues. Per germline, CDR1 SGDLS and CDR2 YYNGEE. The CDR3 reads CASSVGSEQYF. The CDR3 region has the DNA TGTGCCAGCAGCGTAGGAAGCGAGCAGTACTTC.

This sequence joins TRBV28 and TRBJ2-2; D is perhaps TRBD1 (5 bases). Germline values: CDR1 MDHEN, CDR2 SYDVKM. The V end was cut by 2 bases, the J end by 4 bases, with 14 bases between. The CDR3 extends over 16 amino acids. CDR3 DNA: TGTGCCAGCAGTTTAGGCGACAGATATTTCACCGGGGAGCTGTTTTTT. Protein product: CASSLGDRYFTGELFF.

The rearrangement joins TRBV5-1 to TRBJ2-1; 9 bases are shared with TRBD1. This CDR3 is built from 13 residues. CDR1 and CDR2 (germline): SGHRS, YFSETQ. V shed 5 bases and J 4 bases; nucleotides not matched to a gene: 1. DNA of the CDR3: TGCGCCAGCAGGGACAGGGGATACAATGAGCAGTTCTTC. Translation: CASRDRGYNEQFF. Full variable domain (rest looked up from reference TRBV5-1 and TRBJ2-1): KAGVTQTPRYLIKTRGQQVTLSCSPISGHRSVSWYQQTPGQGLQFLFEYFSETQRNKGNFPGRFSGRQFSNSRSEMNVSTLELGDSALYLCASRDRGYNEQFFGPGTRLTVL.

The J gene is TRBJ2-1, the V gene TRBV12-3 or TRBV12-4; weak D call: TRBD1 (6 bases). Trimming left V 6 bases short and J 2 bases short, with 11 bases between. This CDR3 is built from 14 residues. CDR3 nucleotide sequence: TGTGCCAGCAGCTTTGGGGACACCTACAATGAGCAGTTCTTC. Protein sequence: CASSFGDTYNEQFF.

This clonotype showed up just a few times. The V call is TRBV11-2, the J call TRBJ2-3, with 9 positions matching TRBD2. The CDR3 loop spans 16 amino acids. V gave up 3 bases and J gave up 3 bases; unmatched junction bases: 7. Germline V lookup: CDR1 SGHAT, CDR2 FQNNGV. CDR3: CASSLRAGGQTDTQYF. The CDR3 coding sequence is TGTGCCAGCAGCTTGCGGGCGGGGGGGCAAACAGATACGCAGTATTTT.

V usage is TRBV11-2 and J usage is TRBJ2-7, with no clear D. Germline V CDR1 and CDR2: SGHAT, FQNNGV. V lost 1 base and J 3 bases, leaving 13 bases between the germline ends. The CDR3 sequence is 15 residues long. The CDR3 sequence: CASSLGALESYEQYF. CDR3 coding DNA: TGTGCCAGCAGCTTAGGAGCTCTAGAGAGCTACGAGCAGTACTTC.

The chain is built from TRBV6-2 or TRBV6-3 and TRBJ2-1; TRBD2 matches at 12 bases. V lost 0 bases, J lost 4 bases, and 1 base stayed unmatched. The CDR3 totals 16 residues. The V gene's germline CDR1 is MNHEY and CDR2 SVGEGT. CDR3 amino acids: CASSYSGLAGYNEQFF. The CDR3 DNA is TGTGCCAGCAGTTACTCAGGACTAGCGGGGTACAATGAGCAGTTCTTC.

This clonotype has a handful of counts. The CDR3 DNA sequence: TGTGCCAGCAGGGGGGACCTCCTGAACACTGAAGCTTTCTTT. Protein sequence: CASRGDLLNTEAFF. The chain carries TRBV27 and TRBJ1-1; D is possibly TRBD1 (5 bases). This CDR3 is 14 amino acids long. V lost 6 bases to trimming and J lost 0 bases, with 11 bases between them. Germline V CDR1 and CDR2: MNHEY, SMNVEV (reference sequence).

V is TRBV18 and J is TRBJ2-5; tentatively, D is TRBD1 or TRBD2 (5 bases each). With 3 bases removed from V and 4 bases from J, the gap between germline ends came to 15 bases. The CDR3 consists of 15 residues. Germline V CDR1 and CDR2: KGHSH, LQKENI. Here the CDR3 DNA reads TGTGCCAGCTCACCGGGACCGCTGGATGTAGAGACCCAGTACTTC. Translation gives CASSPGPLDVETQYF.

In this sample, this clonotype turned up a few times. The V and J genes are TRBV29-1 and TRBJ2-1, with D unclear. This CDR3 comprises 13 residues. Trimming removed 5 bases from V and 0 bases from J, with 8 bases in between. CDR1 and CDR2 from the germline V gene are SQVTM and ANQGSEA. In DNA form, the CDR3 reads TGCAGCGTTCGCCTTCGCTCCTACAATGAGCAGTTCTTC. This gives the protein CSVRLRSYNEQFF.

The V call is TRBV7-9, the J call TRBJ2-1; TRBD1 or TRBD2 may be the D gene (5 bases each). The CDR3 sequence is 13 residues long. The ends were cut back, 0 bases at V and 6 bases at J, with 6 bases in the middle. Germline lookup yields CDR1 SEHNR and CDR2 FQNEAQ (reference sequence). The DNA of the CDR3 is TGTGCCAGCAGCTTAGCCGGGACCAATGAGCAGTTCTTC. This translates into CASSLAGTNEQFF.

The CDR3 DNA reads TGTGCCAGCAGTATCCGACAGGGGGGGGAGACCCAGTACTTC. Translated, it gives CASSIRQGGETQYF. The chain carries TRBV27 and TRBJ2-5; 9 bases agree with TRBD1. V was pared by 5 bases and J by 5 bases, with 6 bases of the junction left unmatched. Germline assignment: CDR1 MNHEY and CDR2 SMNVEV (reference sequence). This CDR3 is 14 amino acids long.

This sequence joins TRBV28 and TRBJ2-7; D unresolved. V was shortened by 3 bases and J by 5 bases, with 5 bases between the two germline ends. Germline-derived CDR1 and CDR2 are MDHEN and SYDVKM. The length of the CDR3 is 11 residues. The CDR3 DNA is TGTGCCAGCAGTTTCATCCACGAGCAGTACTTC. Encoded protein: CASSFIHEQYF.

The table lists this clonotype with a count of one. A clone one base away is much larger, so this may be a read error. Because it lacks the conserved phenylalanine or tryptophan at the end, this CDR3 is likely a read error. V gene TRBV27 combines with J gene TRBJ2-7; 9 bases align to TRBD2. The length of the CDR3 is 15 residues. CDR1 MNHEY and CDR2 SMNVEV come from the germline V gene (reference sequence). V was clipped by 3 bases and J by 5 bases; unmatched bases: 8. The DNA of the CDR3 is TGTGCCAGCAGTTTCCGGCTAGCGGGACTCAACGAGCAGTACTTA. Protein sequence: CASSFRLAGLNEQYL.

The CDR3 coding sequence is TGTGCCAGCAGCTTAGTAGCGGGGGGTCCCTACGAGCAGTACTTC. Translating it yields CASSLVAGGPYEQYF. This chain connects TRBV11-2 to TRBJ2-7, with TRBD2 matching over 10 bases. This CDR3 is 15 amino acids long. Per germline, CDR1 SGHAT and CDR2 FQNNGV. With V trimmed by 1 base and J by 2 bases, 2 bases remained unmatched.

Only a few counts were recorded for this clonotype. As DNA, the CDR3 is TGTGCCAGCAGTTCAAATGACCATAGCAATCAGCCCCAGCATTTT. Its protein product is CASSSNDHSNQPQHF. This sequence joins TRBV6-5 and TRBJ1-5, with D uncertain. Germline loops: CDR1 MNHEY, CDR2 SVGAGI. V lost 4 bases, J lost 0 bases, and 10 bases lay in between. CDR3 length: 15 residues.

This clonotype showed up just a few times. A single base separates this from a much larger clone, so it may be a read error. V and J are TRBV12-3 or TRBV12-4 and TRBJ2-5; D is uncertain. This CDR3 comprises 11 residues. V was pared by 1 base and J by 5 bases, with 2 bases between. CDR3 residues: CASSLDETQYF. The CDR3 DNA reads TGTGCCAGCAGTTTAGATGAGACCCAGTACTTC.

This clonotype was observed a few times. The gene calls are TRBV20-1 and TRBJ2-5, with 8 bases fitting TRBD2. The CDR3 is 13 residues long. Germline CDR1 reads DFQATT; CDR2 reads SNEGSKA (reference sequence). J gave up 2 bases and V 4 bases, and 3 bases lay outside the gene matches. CDR3 nucleotides: TGCAGTGCTATGTTAGCGGGACAAGAGACCCAGTACTTC. This codes for CSAMLAGQETQYF.

This clonotype appeared once. The genes are TRBV7-8 and TRBJ2-2; TRBD1 agrees at 9 bases. CDR3 length: 16 residues. CDR1 is SGHVS and CDR2 is FQNEAQ in the germline V gene. After removal of 1 base from V and 5 bases from J, the junction contained 5 bases not matched to a gene. The CDR3 sequence is CASSLGGTGLTGELFF. The CDR3 bases are TGTGCCAGCAGCTTAGGAGGGACAGGGTTAACCGGGGAGCTGTTTTTT.

In this sample, this clonotype turned up a few times. The J gene is TRBJ2-3, the V gene TRBV29-1; D is uncertain. V was trimmed by 5 bases and J by 4 bases, leaving 10 bases between them. Germline V lookup: CDR1 SQVTM, CDR2 ANQGSEA. This CDR3 region has 12 residues. In DNA form, the CDR3 reads TGCAGCGTTAAGCTAGGAGCAGATACGCAGTATTTT. It translates to CSVKLGADTQYF.

This chain joins TRBV2 and TRBJ2-1; D remains ambiguous. Between the trimmed V and J ends, which lost 5 bases and 9 bases, there was a span of 17 bases. The V gene's germline CDR1 is SNHLY and CDR2 FYNNEI. The CDR3 contains 14 residues. As DNA, the CDR3 is TGTGCCAGCAGTAAGGCCGGCGCCATTGGTGAGCAGTTCTTC. Translating gives CASSKAGAIGEQFF.

This clonotype came up a few times. The chain links TRBV18 to TRBJ2-5; D is tentatively TRBD1 or TRBD2 (5 bases each). This CDR3 comprises 14 residues. With 1 base removed from V and 5 bases from J, the gap between germline ends came to 11 bases. Germline loops: CDR1 KGHSH, CDR2 LQKENI. CDR3 loop: CASSPQGSRETQYF. The CDR3 DNA reads as TGTGCCAGCTCACCACAGGGGAGCCGGGAGACCCAGTACTTC.

The chain recombines TRBV12-3 or TRBV12-4 with TRBJ1-5; the D gene is possibly TRBD1 (5 bases). Trimming stripped 3 bases from V and 3 bases from J, with 9 bases between. The CDR3 length is 14 residues. CDR3 in amino acids: CASSLSGNNQPQHF. The CDR3 bases are TGTGCCAGCAGTTTGTCAGGGAACAATCAGCCCCAGCATTTT.

This clonotype was seen many times. CDR3 nucleotide sequence: TGTGCCAGCAGCTTACCGCGGGGGGAGGGCAAAAACATTCAGTACTTC. It specifies CASSLPRGEGKNIQYF. This rearrangement joins TRBV7-9 to TRBJ2-4; 8 bases are a match to TRBD2. CDR1 and CDR2 from the germline V gene are SEHNR and FQNEAQ (reference sequence). The CDR3 sequence is 16 residues long. The ends lost 2 bases at V and 3 bases at J; junction bases unmatched: 6. Supplemented by reference TRBV7-9 and TRBJ2-4, the full variable domain reads DTGVSQNPRHKITKRGQNVTFRCDPISEHNRLYWYRQTLGQGPEFLTYFQNEAQLEKSRLLSDRFSAERPKGSFSTLEIQRTEQGDSAMYLCASSLPRGEGKNIQYFGAGTRLSVL.

This clonotype was seen once. The genes are TRBV27 and TRBJ2-1; D might be TRBD2 (5 bases). Germline CDR1 is MNHEY and CDR2 is SMNVEV (reference sequence). The CDR3 spans 15 residues. Deletions cut 2 bases from V and 5 bases from J, with 13 bases between. DNA for the CDR3: TGTGCCAGCAGTTTAAGGCCTAGCATTGACAATGAGCAGTTCTTC. Protein: CASSLRPSIDNEQFF.

The gene calls are TRBV27 and TRBJ2-5, with D perhaps matching TRBD1 or TRBD2 (6 bases each). The germline V gene encodes CDR1 MNHEY and CDR2 SMNVEV (reference sequence). CDR3 length: 15 amino acids. Trimming removed 0 bases at V and 4 bases at J, with 12 bases between. CDR3 in amino acids: CASSLSWGAAETQYF. The CDR3 nucleotides read TGTGCCAGCAGTTTATCGTGGGGGGCCGCAGAGACCCAGTACTTC.

This clonotype came up a few times. The chain employs TRBV20-1 and TRBJ1-1; 7 nucleotides align to TRBD1. Germline CDR1 is DFQATT and CDR2 is SNEGSKA (reference sequence). V was pared by 6 bases and J by 1 base, with 2 bases of the junction left unmatched. The CDR3 length is 12 residues. As DNA, the CDR3 is TGCAGTGCCCGGGACAGGAACACTGAAGCTTTCTTT. Translation gives CSARDRNTEAFF.